Listed below are T cell receptor beta chains from one sample, sequenced in a study of blood T cell repertoires in COVID-19. Clones were sequenced by immunoSEQ multiplex PCR, and TCRdb holds only the in-frame ones, with some missing. The sample yields roughly 99,000 clones, roughly 83% seen once. Sequencing used peripheral blood. Source of these receptors: a human donor in a cohort sampled during active COVID-19. Both conserved end residues are trimmed from each CDR3. Size is stated for part of the rows, as once, few or many counts, or as a class when the clone is expanded.

>NA|14|TRBV2
ASISTGTSSYNEQF
>NA|13|TRBV5-5
ASSWGQGAAGELF
>NA|14|TRBV28
ASSLQRDSLNTEAF
>NA|13|TRBV5-1
ASSLGLAGVPEQF
>NA|12|TRBV7-2
ASSLGGSYNEQF
>NA|12|TRBV18
ASSPMQGRNIQY
>NA|14|TRBV7-9
ASSPAGQIFQETQY
>few|13|TRBV6-5
ASSYKDRGAYGYT
>few|14|TRBV9
ASRGPGLGEGNEQF
>NA|11|TRBV7-2
ASSFAGVTEAF
>NA|16|TRBV7-2
ASSVTPTALYSNQPQH
>once|11|TRBV28
ASSRGTSYEQY
>NA|14|TRBV28
ASSLLTSANTGELF
>NA|13|TRBV18
ASSVVFTGRNEQF
>NA|12|TRBV7-8
ASSLGLAVDTQY
>NA|15|TRBV27
ASSLSGTSSHTGELF
>NA|14|TRBV7-2
ASSPLGTRGFNEQF
>NA|13|TRBV2
ASRARGEGLYGYT
>NA|13|TRBV19
ASIAAGSVGNTIY
>NA|11|TRBV5-1
ASSRDNRNIQY
>NA|13|TRBV19
ASSGSGDSNEKLF
>NA|12|TRBV19
ASTRDGGNEKLF
>NA|12|TRBV6-5
ASSSLSGAYEQY
>NA|13|TRBV10-3
AISSRGDGNQPQH
>NA|10|TRBV29-1
SVTSGGYEQY
>NA|15|TRBV18
ASSLNGIAASYNEQF
>few|12|TRBV19
ASSGGYRGQPQH
>NA|10|TRBV5-4
ASRPPAGELF
>few|13|TRBV9
ASSPREGNYNEQF
>few|12|TRBV18
ASSPSGDRDGYT
>NA|13|TRBV28
ASRSGTGAPYEQY
>few|13|TRBV5-4
ASNLGRGSTDTQY
>once|10|TRBV13
ASRVGQGELF
>NA|13|TRBV5-1
ASSRDRGGDTEAF
>NA|12|TRBV3-1/TRBV3-2
ASSHHSGRDEQY
>NA|15|TRBV7-2
ASTLNQDRLAKNIQY
>NA|14|TRBV9
ASSEVSAALTYEQY
>once|14|TRBV19
ASRPSGSLSYNEQF
>NA|13|TRBV12-5
ASGLGLAGADTQY
>few|12|TRBV10-3
AISVGGINQPQH
>NA|13|TRBV11-2
ASSLESGSADTQY
>NA|9|TRBV7-2
ASSLAGKLF
>few|12|TRBV29-1
SAPDRDVNYGYT
>NA|13|TRBV4-1
ASSQGLAAYNEQF